Listed below are T cell receptor beta chains from one sample, sequenced in a study of blood T cell repertoires in COVID-19. The repertoire was sequenced with immunoSEQ multiplex PCR; TCRdb's copy has only in-frame clones and lacks some. The sample includes some 120,000 clones, 92% of them seen just once. The material sequenced was peripheral blood. These receptors were collected from a man aged 50 to 59 with COVID-19, enrolled during active disease. Both conserved end residues are part of each CDR3. D genes are given only for firm matches. Rows may omit the clone size; those that give it use once, few, many or a size class.

abundance	j_gene	d_gene	v_gene	CDR3aa	CDR3nt
NA	TRBJ1-2	NA	TRBV28	CASRAYQQDGYTF	TGTGCCAGCCGCGCGTACCAACAGGATGGCTACACCTTC
NA	TRBJ2-3	NA	TRBV24-1	CATSDSYNTDTQYF	TGTGCCACCAGTGACAGTTACAACACAGATACGCAGTATTTT
NA	TRBJ2-1	NA	TRBV19	CASRGRSSYNEQFF	TGTGCCAGCCGCGGGCGGAGCTCCTACAATGAGCAGTTCTTC
once	TRBJ2-7	NA	TRBV4-1	CASSPAGLSSYEQYF	TGCGCCAGCAGCCCCGCGGGCCTAAGCTCCTACGAGCAGTACTTC
NA	TRBJ2-3	TRBD1	TRBV4-1	CASSQGAPTGRTTDTQYF	TGCGCCAGCAGCCAAGGGGCCCCGACAGGGAGAACCACAGATACGCAGTATTTT
NA	TRBJ2-3	TRBD2	TRBV29-1	CSVVSGSGDTQYF	TGCAGCGTCGTAAGCGGGAGCGGAGATACGCAGTATTTT
NA	TRBJ2-5	TRBD1	TRBV6-5	CASSQPGGVKETQYF	TGTGCCAGCAGCCAACCAGGGGGCGTAAAAGAGACCCAGTACTTC
NA	TRBJ2-1	TRBD2	TRBV5-4	CASSDSGRPPEQFF	TGTGCCAGCAGCGATAGCGGGAGACCGCCTGAGCAGTTCTTC
NA	TRBJ1-6	TRBD1	TRBV13	CASSDPQGAGDSPLHF	TGTGCCAGCAGCGACCCTCAGGGGGCAGGTGATTCACCCCTCCACTTT
NA	TRBJ2-2	NA	TRBV7-3	CASSLGAPAGELFF	TGTGCCAGCAGCTTGGGGGCCCCCGCCGGGGAGCTGTTTTTT
NA	TRBJ1-2	TRBD1	TRBV15	CATSRGQGRAGYTF	TGTGCCACCAGCAGGGGACAGGGCAGGGCCGGCTACACCTTC
once	TRBJ2-5	TRBD2	TRBV18	CASSPAASGAETQYF	TGTGCCAGCTCACCCGCGGCTAGCGGAGCAGAGACCCAGTACTTC
NA	TRBJ2-7	NA	TRBV6-5	CASSREWLEQYF	TGTGCCAGCAGTAGGGAGTGGCTGGAGCAGTACTTC
NA	TRBJ2-3	TRBD2	TRBV9	CASSVLASGTPDTQYF	TGTGCCAGCAGCGTATTGGCTAGCGGGACCCCAGATACGCAGTATTTT
NA	TRBJ2-3	NA	TRBV7-9	CASSVQGPLPTDTQYF	TGTGCCAGCAGCGTACAGGGACCACTCCCCACAGATACGCAGTATTTT
NA	TRBJ2-2	TRBD2	TRBV3-1/TRBV3-2	CASSQRQVAGDTGELFF	TGTGCCAGCAGCCAGCGGCAAGTAGCGGGGGACACCGGGGAGCTGTTTTTT
NA	TRBJ2-2	NA	TRBV7-2	CASSLVGLASYTGELFF	TGTGCCAGCAGCTTAGTAGGGCTAGCGAGTTACACCGGGGAGCTGTTTTTT
once	TRBJ2-1	TRBD2	TRBV9	CASSVRTEREALSSYNEQFF	TGTGCCAGCAGCGTGCGCACCGAGCGGGAGGCCCTCTCGTCCTACAATGAGCAGTTCTTC
once	TRBJ1-2	TRBD1	TRBV3-1/TRBV3-2	CASSRGTDSNYGYTF	TGTGCCAGCAGTCGTGGGACAGACTCTAACTATGGCTACACCTTC
NA	TRBJ1-2	NA	TRBV3-1/TRBV3-2	CASSQDRGNYGYTF	TGTGCCAGCAGCCAAGACAGAGGTAACTATGGCTACACCTTC
once	TRBJ2-5	TRBD2	TRBV2	CASIPLAGAGETQYF	TGTGCCAGCATCCCCCTAGCGGGGGCTGGAGAGACCCAGTACTTC
NA	TRBJ2-1	TRBD2	TRBV5-1	CASGLAGQGNEQFF	TGCGCCAGTGGACTAGCGGGACAGGGCAATGAGCAGTTCTTC
NA	TRBJ2-1	TRBD1	TRBV28	CASSFRDSLSYNEQFF	TGTGCCAGCAGTTTCAGGGACAGTCTATCCTACAATGAGCAGTTCTTC
NA	TRBJ1-3	NA	TRBV7-2	CASSLAVGGSGGNTIYF	TGTGCCAGCAGCTTAGCTGTCGGCGGGTCGGGTGGAAACACCATATATTTT
NA	TRBJ1-1	NA	TRBV10-3	CAISETGIETEAFF	TGTGCCATCAGTGAGACAGGGATCGAGACTGAAGCTTTCTTT
NA	TRBJ1-4	NA	TRBV15	CATSIRLTEKLFF	TGTGCCACCAGTATCAGGTTGACTGAAAAACTGTTTTTT
NA	TRBJ2-2	TRBD2	TRBV13	CASSASGRAGELFF	TGTGCCAGCAGCGCTAGCGGGAGGGCCGGGGAGCTGTTTTTT
NA	TRBJ1-1	NA	TRBV4-3	CASSQFRQGTEAFF	TGCGCCAGCAGCCAATTTCGGCAGGGCACTGAAGCTTTCTTT
NA	TRBJ2-3	NA	TRBV7-3	CASSLGQSTDTQYF	TGTGCCAGCAGCTTAGGGCAGAGCACAGATACGCAGTATTTT
NA	TRBJ2-6	NA	TRBV7-9	CASSFQGTISSGANVLTF	TGTGCCAGCAGCTTCCAGGGGACTATAAGCTCTGGGGCCAACGTCCTGACTTTC
NA	TRBJ2-3	NA	TRBV7-3	CASSAGGADTQYF	TGTGCCAGCAGCGCCGGGGGAGCAGATACGCAGTATTTT
NA	TRBJ2-1	NA	TRBV7-9	CASSLVSGGPANEQFF	TGTGCCAGCAGCTTAGTGAGCGGCGGACCAGCCAATGAGCAGTTCTTC
NA	TRBJ2-1	NA	TRBV11-2	CASSLAGGGEQFF	TGTGCCAGCAGCTTAGCGGGAGGGGGCGAGCAGTTCTTC